A single sample is the source of the 5 T cell receptor beta chains below, sequenced in a study of blood T cell repertoires in COVID-19. Here immunoSEQ multiplex PCR was the method, and the copy in TCRdb shows in-frame clones only, minus some. The sample has some 200,000 clones; under 85% are singletons. Material: peripheral blood. These TCRs come from a woman aged 40 to 49 with acute or convalescent COVID-19.

V usage is TRBV11-2 and J usage is TRBJ2-1; TRBD2 matches at 9 bases. CDR1 and CDR2 (germline): SGHAT, FQNNGV. The CDR3 length is 14 residues. Trimming cost V 6 bases and J 10 bases; bases outside gene matches: 10. The CDR3 is CASRRSSGRPEQFF. In DNA form, the CDR3 reads TGTGCCAGCAGGAGGAGTAGCGGGAGACCCGAGCAGTTCTTC.

The chain is built from TRBV19 and TRBJ2-3; D not resolved. Looked up from germline, CDR1 is LNHDA and CDR2 is SQIVND (reference sequence). V was trimmed by 3 bases and J by 5 bases, leaving 12 bases between them. The CDR3 is 14 amino acids. This chain's CDR3 is CASSIGYSEDTQYF. The DNA of the CDR3 is TGTGCCAGTAGTATCGGATACAGTGAAGATACGCAGTATTTT.

The chain has TRBV5-1 and TRBJ2-7, with D unclear. Germline V gene lookup returns CDR1 SGHRS and CDR2 YFSETQ. V lost 5 bases to trimming and J lost 5 bases, with 11 bases between them. The CDR3 runs to 12 residues. The CDR3, as DNA: TGCGCCAGCAGAGACAATCTGGACGAGCAGTACTTC. It encodes CASRDNLDEQYF.

The rearrangement joins TRBV7-8 to TRBJ2-5; possibly TRBD1 for D (6 bases). This CDR3 has 13 amino acids. V gave up 1 base and J gave up 3 bases, with 6 bases separating them. Per germline, CDR1 SGHVS and CDR2 FQNEAQ. The CDR3 DNA sequence: TGTGCCAGCAGCTTAGACAGGGAAGAGACCCAGTACTTC. Protein sequence: CASSLDREETQYF. The variable domain in full, with the rest retrieved from reference TRBV7-8 and TRBJ2-5, is GAGVSQSPRYKVAKRGQDVALRCDPISGHVSLFWYQQALGQGPEFLTYFQNEAQLDKSGLPSDRFFAERPEGSVSTLKIQRTQQEDSAVYLCASSLDREETQYFGPGTRLLVL.

The rearrangement uses TRBV9 and TRBJ1-1; 9 bases are a match to TRBD1. From germline, CDR1 is SGDLS and CDR2 YYNGEE. The CDR3 is made up of 18 amino acids. Trimming at V came to 2 bases and at J to 1 base, leaving 12 bases not matched to a gene. CDR3 nucleotides: TGTGCCAGCAGCGTTAACCGGGACAGGGTCGGTCCGAACACTGAAGCTTTCTTT. Residues: CASSVNRDRVGPNTEAFF.